The clone carrying this T cell receptor (beta chain) was seen repeatedly, ten times or more. Its antigen is not identified. Germline V CDR1 and CDR2: DFQATT, SNEGSKA (reference sequence). CDR3 length equals 13 residues. V lost 3 bases, J lost 4 bases, and 13 bases lay in between. This record comes from a study of CD8+CD57+ T cells in acquired aplastic anemia. Study as a whole: Yields of DNA that came from sorted CD4+ and CD8+ cells averaged about 3 ug. Findings and limits, study-wide: CD8+ Simpson's diversity in patients was not significantly different from that in controls.

Both TCR beta VDJ combination and CDR3 sequence profiling were carried out. Genomic DNA was the template for this profiling. TCRdb fed the reads into MiXCR, producing one record per CDR3 protein. Of about 200,000 distinct CDR3 sequences listed, 65% are singletons. In patients chosen for sequencing, flow cytometry had shown CD8+CD57+ cell expansion. Patients had not yet gotten any therapy when their blood was taken for sampling. Sequenced sample: sorted CD4+, CD8+, or CD8+CD57+ T cells (not recorded which) from PBMCs. The rearrangement links TRBV20-1 to TRBJ2-7, with D perhaps matching TRBD1 (6 bases). The sequence was collected from a human donor with aplastic anemia. CDR3: CSARPGHVYEQYF. DNA of the CDR3: TGCAGTGCTAGGCCGGGACATGTGTACGAGCAGTACTTC.